This T cell receptor (beta chain) is from a study of shared clonotypes between healthy human individuals. CDR3 length equals 15 residues. Per germline, CDR1 MNHEY and CDR2 SVGAGI. The V and J ends lost 2 bases and 0 bases respectively, with 9 bases between them. This table comes from immunoSEQ multiplex PCR, and its TCRdb copy is limited to in-frame clones, with some not included. Here the sample spans 850,000 to 1,200,000 clones, around 74% being singletons. Adult donors, all healthy and HIV-negative, had no recent acute infections or vaccinations. In the CD4+ fraction, cells were divided into CD45RA+ naive and CD45RA-negative memory subsets.

The chain employs TRBV6-5 and TRBJ2-3, with D perhaps matching TRBD1 (6 bases). The clonotype comes from a man aged 18 to 30 in good health. Sequenced material: memory CD4+ T cells sorted from blood. Subset specified: CD45RA-negative fraction. The CDR3 DNA reads TGTGCCAGCAGTTACGCAGGGGTCAGCACAGATACGCAGTATTTT. Protein product: CASSYAGVSTDTQYF.